Only one count was recorded for the clone carrying this TCR beta chain. The antigen is not known. Some second doses came at about 4 weeks and others at about 12 weeks; these were pooled. This sample is part of a study of T cell responses to AZD1222 COVID-19 vaccine. General study points: Regions 160-218 and 743-854 dominated among vaccine-associated CD4 TCRs spanning spike.

TCRdb's table, derived via immunoSEQ multiplex PCR, lists solely in-frame clones and lacks some. Of under 150,000 clones detected, under 90% appear once; the ten largest clones hold around 1.6%. Trimming shortened V by 1 base and J by 7 bases, and 11 bases separated the two germline ends. CDR3 size: 14 residues. Germline-derived CDR1 and CDR2 are SGHTA and FQGNSA. This clonotype was sampled from an adult who received the AZD1222 COVID-19 vaccine. This chain uses TRBV7-2 with TRBJ1-5; D not certain. This material consisted of peripheral blood, taken 28 days after the second AZD1222 dose. CDR3 amino acids: CASSLGQVGQPQHF. The CDR3 nucleotides are TGTGCCAGCAGCTTAGGGCAGGTTGGCCAGCCCCAGCATTTT.